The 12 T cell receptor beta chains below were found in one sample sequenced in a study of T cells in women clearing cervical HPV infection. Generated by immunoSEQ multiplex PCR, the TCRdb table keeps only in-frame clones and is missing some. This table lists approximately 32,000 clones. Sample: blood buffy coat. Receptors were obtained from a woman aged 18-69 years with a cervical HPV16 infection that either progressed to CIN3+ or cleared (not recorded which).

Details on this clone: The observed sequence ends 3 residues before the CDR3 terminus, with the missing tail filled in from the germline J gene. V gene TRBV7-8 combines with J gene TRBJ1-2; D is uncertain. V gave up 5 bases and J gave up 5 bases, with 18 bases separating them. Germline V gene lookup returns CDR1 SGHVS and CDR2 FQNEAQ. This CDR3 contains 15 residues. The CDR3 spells CASSPRTNTGYGYTF. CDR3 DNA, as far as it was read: TGTGCCAGCAGCCCGCGGACGAACACGGGGTATGGC.

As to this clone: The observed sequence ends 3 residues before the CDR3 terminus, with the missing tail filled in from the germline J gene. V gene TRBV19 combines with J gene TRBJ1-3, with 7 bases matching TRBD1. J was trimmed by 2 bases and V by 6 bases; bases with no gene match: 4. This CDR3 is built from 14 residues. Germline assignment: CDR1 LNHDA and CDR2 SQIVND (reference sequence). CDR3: CASREGAAGNTIYF. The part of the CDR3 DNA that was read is TGTGCCAGTAGGGAGGGGGCAGCTGGAAACACC.

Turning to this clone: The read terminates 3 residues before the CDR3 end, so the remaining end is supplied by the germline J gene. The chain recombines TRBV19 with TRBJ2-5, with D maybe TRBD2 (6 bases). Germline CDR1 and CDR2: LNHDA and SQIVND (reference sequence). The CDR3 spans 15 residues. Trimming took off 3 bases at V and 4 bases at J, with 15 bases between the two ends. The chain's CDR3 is CASSMSSGGRETQYF. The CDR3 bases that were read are TGTGCCAGTAGTATGAGTTCCGGGGGAAGAGAGACC.

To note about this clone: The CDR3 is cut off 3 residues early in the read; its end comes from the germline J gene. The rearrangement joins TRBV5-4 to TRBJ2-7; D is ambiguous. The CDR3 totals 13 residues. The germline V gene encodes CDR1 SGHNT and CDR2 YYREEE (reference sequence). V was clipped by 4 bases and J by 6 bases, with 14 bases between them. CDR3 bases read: TGTGCCAGCAGCCCCCCCAGTAATGGCGAG. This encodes CASSPPSNGE. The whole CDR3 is CASSPPSNGEQYF.

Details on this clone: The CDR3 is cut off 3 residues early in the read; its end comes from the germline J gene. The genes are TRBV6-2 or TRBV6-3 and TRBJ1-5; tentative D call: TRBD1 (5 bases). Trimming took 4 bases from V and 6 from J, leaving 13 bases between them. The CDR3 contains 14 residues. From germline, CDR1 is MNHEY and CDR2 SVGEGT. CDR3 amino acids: CASSWSQGGQPQHF. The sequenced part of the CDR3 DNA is TGTGCCAGCAGTTGGTCTCAGGGCGGTCAGCCC.

The CDR3 spells CASSLPLLGNTIYF. The covered CDR3 bases are TGTGCCAGCAGCTTGCCCCTCCTTGGAAACACC. The chain is built from TRBV5-6 and TRBJ1-3, with unresolved D. The missing CDR3 end, 3 residues past where the read stops, is filled in from the germline J gene. In germline, CDR1 is SGHDT, CDR2 YYEEEE. The V end lost 1 base, the J end lost 3 bases, and 8 bases lay between the germline ends. The length of the CDR3 is 14 residues.

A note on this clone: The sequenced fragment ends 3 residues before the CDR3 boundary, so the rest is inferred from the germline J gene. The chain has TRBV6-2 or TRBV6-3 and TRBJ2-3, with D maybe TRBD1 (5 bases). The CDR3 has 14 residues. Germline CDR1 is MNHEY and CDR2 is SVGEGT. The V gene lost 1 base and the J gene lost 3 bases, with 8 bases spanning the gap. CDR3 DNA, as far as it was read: TGTGCCAGCAGTTACTTCTCAGGGACAGATACG. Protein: CASSYFSGTDT. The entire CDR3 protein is CASSYFSGTDTQYF.

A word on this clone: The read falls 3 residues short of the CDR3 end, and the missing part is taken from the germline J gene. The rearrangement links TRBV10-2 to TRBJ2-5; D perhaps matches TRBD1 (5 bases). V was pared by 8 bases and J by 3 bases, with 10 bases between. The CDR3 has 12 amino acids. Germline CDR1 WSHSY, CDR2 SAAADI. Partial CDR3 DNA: TGCGCCAGCCAAGGACAAGAAGAGACC. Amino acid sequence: CASQGQEET. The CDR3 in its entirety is CASQGQEETQYF.

The CDR3 region is CASSDLATGGGYTF. The sequenced part of the CDR3 DNA is TGTGCCAGCAGTGATCTAGCCACCGGCGGTGGC. The chain recombines TRBV2 with TRBJ1-2; D is uncertain. Read data end 3 residues before the CDR3 end; the end is taken from the germline J gene. Trimming removed 3 bases from V and 7 bases from J, with 15 bases in between. Germline assignment: CDR1 SNHLY and CDR2 FYNNEI. This CDR3 is built from 14 residues.

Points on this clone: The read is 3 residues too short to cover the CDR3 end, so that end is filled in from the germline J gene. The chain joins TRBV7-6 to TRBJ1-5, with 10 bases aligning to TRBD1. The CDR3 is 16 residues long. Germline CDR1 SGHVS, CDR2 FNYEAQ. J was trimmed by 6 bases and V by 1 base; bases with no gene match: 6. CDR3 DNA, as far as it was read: TGTGCCAGCAGCTTAGGGGGACAGGGGATCGGTCAGCCC. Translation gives CASSLGGQGIGQP. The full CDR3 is CASSLGGQGIGQPQHF.

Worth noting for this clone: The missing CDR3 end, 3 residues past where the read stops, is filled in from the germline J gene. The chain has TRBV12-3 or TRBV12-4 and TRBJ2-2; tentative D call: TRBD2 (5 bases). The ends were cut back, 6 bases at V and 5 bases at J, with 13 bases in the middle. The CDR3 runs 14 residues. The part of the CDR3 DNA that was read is TGTGCCAGCAGCCAAGAGAGGGCGACCGGGGAG. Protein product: CASSQERATGE. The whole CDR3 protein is CASSQERATGELFF.

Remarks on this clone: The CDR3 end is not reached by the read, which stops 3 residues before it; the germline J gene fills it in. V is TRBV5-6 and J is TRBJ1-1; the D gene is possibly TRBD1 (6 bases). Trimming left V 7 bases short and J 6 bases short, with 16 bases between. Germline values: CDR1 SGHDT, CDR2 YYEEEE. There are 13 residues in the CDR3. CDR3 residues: CASGQGYLAEAFF. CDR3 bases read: TGTGCCAGCGGGCAGGGGTACCTGGCTGAA. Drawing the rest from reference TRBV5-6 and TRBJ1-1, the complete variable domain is DAGVTQSPTHLIKTRGQQVTLRCSPKSGHDTVSWYQQALGQGPQFIFQYYEEEERQRGNFPDRFSGHQFPNYSSELNVNALLLGDSALYLCASGQGYLAEAFFGQGTRLTVV.